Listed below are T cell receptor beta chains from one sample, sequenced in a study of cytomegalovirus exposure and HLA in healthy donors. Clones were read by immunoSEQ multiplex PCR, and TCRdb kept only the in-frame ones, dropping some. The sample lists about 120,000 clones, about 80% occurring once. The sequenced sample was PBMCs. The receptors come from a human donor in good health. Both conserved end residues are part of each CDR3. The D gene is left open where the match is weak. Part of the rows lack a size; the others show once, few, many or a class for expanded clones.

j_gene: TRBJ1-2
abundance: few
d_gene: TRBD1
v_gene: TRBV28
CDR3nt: TGTGCCAGCAATGTCGACAGGGATTATGGCTACACCTTC
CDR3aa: CASNVDRDYGYTF

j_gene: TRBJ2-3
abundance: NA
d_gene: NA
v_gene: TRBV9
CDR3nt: TGTGCCAGCAGCATCACAGGTTGGGGCACAGATACGCAGTATTTT
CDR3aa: CASSITGWGTDTQYF

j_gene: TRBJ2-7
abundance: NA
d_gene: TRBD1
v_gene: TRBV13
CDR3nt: TGTGCCAGCAGCTTAGGGTCAGGGGGACCCTCCTACGAGCAGTACTTC
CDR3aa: CASSLGSGGPSYEQYF

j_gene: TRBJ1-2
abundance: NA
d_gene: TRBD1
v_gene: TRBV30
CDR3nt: TGTGCCTCAGCCTTTTCAGGGGGCTATGGCTACACCTTC
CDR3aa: CASAFSGGYGYTF

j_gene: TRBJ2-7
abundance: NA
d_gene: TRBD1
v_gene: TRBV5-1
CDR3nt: TGCGCCAGCAGCTTGGGCTTCAGGGGGTTCGGGGCCGAGCAGTACTTC
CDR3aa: CASSLGFRGFGAEQYF

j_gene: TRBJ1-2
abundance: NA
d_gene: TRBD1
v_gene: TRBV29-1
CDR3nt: TGCAGCGTAGCAGACAGGGGCTTGAGTGGCTACACCTTC
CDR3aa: CSVADRGLSGYTF

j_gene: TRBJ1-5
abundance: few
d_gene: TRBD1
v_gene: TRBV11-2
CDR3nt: TGTGCCAGCAGCTTCACCGGGACAGGGGGCAATCAGCCCCAGCATTTT
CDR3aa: CASSFTGTGGNQPQHF

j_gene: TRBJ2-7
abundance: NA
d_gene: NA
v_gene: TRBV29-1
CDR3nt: TGCAGCGTTGGCACGGTGGACATTGGTTTGGGGTACGAGCAGTACTTC
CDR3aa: CSVGTVDIGLGYEQYF

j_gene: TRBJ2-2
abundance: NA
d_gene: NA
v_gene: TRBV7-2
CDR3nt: TGTGCCAGCAGCTTAGCGGGCGGGGCCGGGGAGCTGTTTTTT
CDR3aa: CASSLAGGAGELFF

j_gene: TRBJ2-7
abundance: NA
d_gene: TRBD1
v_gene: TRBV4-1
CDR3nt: TGCGCCAGCAGCCAACACCACCCGGGCGACAGGGCGGAATTCTACGAGCAGTACTTC
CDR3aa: CASSQHHPGDRAEFYEQYF

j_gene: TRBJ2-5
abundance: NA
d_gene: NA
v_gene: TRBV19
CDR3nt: TGTGCCAGTAGTATCGACAGGACGTACCAAGAGACCCAGTACTTC
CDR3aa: CASSIDRTYQETQYF

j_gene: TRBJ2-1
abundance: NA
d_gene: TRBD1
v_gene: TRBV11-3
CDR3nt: TGTGCCAGCAGCTTAGTGGGTGGGACAGGGGTCGCGGGAGCCTACAATGAGCAGTTCTTC
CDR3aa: CASSLVGGTGVAGAYNEQFF

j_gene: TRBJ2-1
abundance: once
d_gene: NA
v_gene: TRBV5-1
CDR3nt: TGCGCCAGCAGCTTGCCAGGGGATAGACTTAATGAGCAGTTCTTC
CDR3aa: CASSLPGDRLNEQFF

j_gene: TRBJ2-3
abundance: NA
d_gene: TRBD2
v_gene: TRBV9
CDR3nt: TGTGCCAGCAGCGTAGTGCCCAGCGGGGGTGGGTCAGATACGCAGTATTTT
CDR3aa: CASSVVPSGGGSDTQYF

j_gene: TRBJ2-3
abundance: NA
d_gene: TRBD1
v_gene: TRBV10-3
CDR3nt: TGTGCCATCAGTGAACAGGGGTACACAGATACGCAGTATTTT
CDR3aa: CAISEQGYTDTQYF

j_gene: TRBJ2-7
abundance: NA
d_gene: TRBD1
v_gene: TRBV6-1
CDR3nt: TGTGCCAGCAGTGCCTGGACAGGGACCGAGCAGTACTTC
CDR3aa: CASSAWTGTEQYF

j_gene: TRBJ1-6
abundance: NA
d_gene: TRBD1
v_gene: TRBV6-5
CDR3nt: TGTGCCAGCAGTTACACCCGGACAGGGAAGGATTCACCCCTCCACTTT
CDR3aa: CASSYTRTGKDSPLHF

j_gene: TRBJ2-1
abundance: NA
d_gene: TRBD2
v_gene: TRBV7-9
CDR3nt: TGTGCCAGCAGCCCCTCGCGTGAAGCGGGAGGAGGTAGGAATGAGCAGTTCTTC
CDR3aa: CASSPSREAGGGRNEQFF

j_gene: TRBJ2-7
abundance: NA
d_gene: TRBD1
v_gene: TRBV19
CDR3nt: TGTGCCAGTAGTTCCCTACCGACAGGGGGAGTATCCTACGAGCAGTACTTC
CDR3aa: CASSSLPTGGVSYEQYF

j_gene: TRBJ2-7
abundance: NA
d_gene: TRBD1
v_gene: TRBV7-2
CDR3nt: TGTGCCACAGGACAGGTAGCCTACGAGCAGTACTTC
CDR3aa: CATGQVAYEQYF

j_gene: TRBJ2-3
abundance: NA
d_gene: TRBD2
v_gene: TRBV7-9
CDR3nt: TGTGCCAGCAGCGTAAAAAGGCTGACTAGCGGGGAGGTCGATACGCAGTATTTT
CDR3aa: CASSVKRLTSGEVDTQYF

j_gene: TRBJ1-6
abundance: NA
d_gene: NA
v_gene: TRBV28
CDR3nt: TGTGCCAGCAGTTCGCACTCTCCATTAAGTTCACCCCTCCACTTT
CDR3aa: CASSSHSPLSSPLHF

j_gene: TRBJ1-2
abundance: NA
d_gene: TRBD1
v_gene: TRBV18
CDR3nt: TGTGCCAGCTCACCAAGGACAGGGAACTATGGCTACACCTTC
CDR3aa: CASSPRTGNYGYTF

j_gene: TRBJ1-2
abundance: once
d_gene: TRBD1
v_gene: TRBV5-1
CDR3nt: TGCGCCAGCAGCTTGGCGACCGGGACAGGGGGCGATGGCTACACCTTC
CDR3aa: CASSLATGTGGDGYTF

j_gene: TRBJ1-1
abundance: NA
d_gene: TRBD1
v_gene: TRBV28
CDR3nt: TGTGCCAGCAGTTTGGGGACAGGGGACACTGAAGCTTTCTTT
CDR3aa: CASSLGTGDTEAFF

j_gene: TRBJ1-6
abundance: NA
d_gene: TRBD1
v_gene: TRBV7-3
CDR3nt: TGTGCCAGCAGGATCCACCGGGACAGATTAAATTCACCCCTCCACTTT
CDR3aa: CASRIHRDRLNSPLHF

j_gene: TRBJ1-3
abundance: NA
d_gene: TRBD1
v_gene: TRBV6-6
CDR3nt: TGTGCCAGCAGCAGGGGACAGGGGAGCTCTGGAAACACCATATATTTT
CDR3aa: CASSRGQGSSGNTIYF

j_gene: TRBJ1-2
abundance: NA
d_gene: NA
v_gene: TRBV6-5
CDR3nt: TGTGCCAGCAAGCTCGCGGGGAATAACTATGGCTACACCTTC
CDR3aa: CASKLAGNNYGYTF

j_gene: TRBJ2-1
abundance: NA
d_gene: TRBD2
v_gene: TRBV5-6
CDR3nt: TGTGCCAGCAGCTTGGAGGCGGGAGGGGTATATGAGCAGTTCTTC
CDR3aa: CASSLEAGGVYEQFF

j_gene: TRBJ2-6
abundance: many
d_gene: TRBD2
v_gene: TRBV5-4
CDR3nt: TGTGCCAGCAGCTCGGCTAGCGGGGGCCACGTCCTGACTTTC
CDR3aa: CASSSASGGHVLTF

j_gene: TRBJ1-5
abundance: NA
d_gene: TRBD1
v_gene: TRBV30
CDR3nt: TGTGCCTGGAGTGTGGCCGGGACAGCTAATCAGCCCCAGCATTTT
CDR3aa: CAWSVAGTANQPQHF

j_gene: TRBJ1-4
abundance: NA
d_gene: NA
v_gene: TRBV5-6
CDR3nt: TGTGCCAGCAGCTTTGGGGCAGGGGAGGAAAAACTGTTTTTT
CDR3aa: CASSFGAGEEKLFF

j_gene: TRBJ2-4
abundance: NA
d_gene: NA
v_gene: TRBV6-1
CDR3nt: TGTGCCAGCAGTGAAGGGGGGCCTCAATCCAAAAACATTCAGTACTTC
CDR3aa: CASSEGGPQSKNIQYF

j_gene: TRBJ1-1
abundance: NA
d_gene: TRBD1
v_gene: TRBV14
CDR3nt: TGTGCCAGCAGCCCTCGACAGGGCCCCAAGAGATGGGGGGCTTTGAACACTGAAGCTTTCTTT
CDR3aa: CASSPRQGPKRWGALNTEAFF